The present TCR beta chain was sequenced within a study of T-cell reconstitution after alpha-beta-depleted transplantation in children. Germline V gives CDR1 MNHNY, CDR2 SVGAGI (reference sequence). This CDR3 region has 13 residues. Trimming took off 7 bases at V and 6 bases at J, with 16 bases between the two ends. For TCRbeta, the library was prepared with unique molecular identifiers. TCRdb re-called the PCR reads with MiXCR, one entry per CDR3 protein. The profile shows some 280,000 distinct CDR3 sequences, about a tenth of them singletons. The sequenced sample was PBMCs from the stem cell graft donor, obtained from the stem cell graft. The chain links TRBV6-6 to TRBJ2-7; the D is unclear. The sequence was collected from a human donor who donated a stem cell graft to a child with SCID. The CDR3 nucleotides read TGTGCCAGCAATGGCCGGTCGACAACCGAGCAGTACTTC. Its protein product is CASNGRSTTEQYF.